This T cell receptor (beta chain) was recovered during a study of radiotherapy plus CTLA-4 blockade in lung cancer. Study observations and caveats: In blood, early T cell clone dynamics reportedly predicted response best, together with interferon-beta.

Data came from immunoSEQ multiplex PCR; TCRdb stores just in-frame clones and leaves some out. Of about 91,000 clones listed, about 78% are singletons. Of note for this clone: Its antigen remains unidentified.

Trimming removed 6 bases from V and 1 base from J, with 3 bases in between. Germline V gene sequence: CDR1 MDHEN, CDR2 SYDVKM. This CDR3 comprises 11 residues. This sample comprised peripheral blood, obtained from a patient treated with radiotherapy plus ipilimumab. The receptor's source is a human donor with non-small cell lung cancer that progressed on radiotherapy plus ipilimumab. The chain is built from TRBV28 and TRBJ1-2; no clear D. The CDR3 loop reads CASRNNYGYTF. CDR3 bases: TGTGCCAGCAGGAATAACTATGGCTACACCTTC.